This T cell receptor beta chain was profiled in a study of T-cell reconstitution after alpha-beta-depleted transplantation in children. Ten or more counts support this clonotype. During its preparation, the TCRbeta library received unique molecular identifiers. MiXCR was run by TCRdb on the PCR reads, yielding one entry per CDR3 protein. Counted here are 200,000 to 250,000 distinct CDR3 sequences, 6.5% to 10% occurring once; the ten biggest clones make up 6.3%. Material: PBMCs, mostly from graft donor cells, obtained 180 days after TCRalphabeta/CD19-depleted stem cell transplant. The source is a male patient younger than 18 who had a stem cell transplant for acute lymphoblastic leukemia, so the T cells may come from the graft donor.

The CDR3 loop is CASTPTSNQPQHF. The CDR3 nucleotides read TGTGCCAGCACACCGACTAGCAATCAGCCCCAGCATTTT. The chain links TRBV28 to TRBJ1-5; the D is unclear. This CDR3 is built from 13 residues. Trimming removed 7 bases at V and 0 bases at J, with 7 bases between. The germline V gene encodes CDR1 MDHEN and CDR2 SYDVKM. The full variable domain, in which reference TRBV28 and TRBJ1-5 provide the parts outside the CDR3, is DVKVTQSSRYLVKRTGEKVFLECVQDMDHENMFWYRQDPGLGLRLIYFSYDVKMKEKGDIPEGYSVSREKKERFSLILESASTNQTSMYLCASTPTSNQPQHFGDGTRLSIL.